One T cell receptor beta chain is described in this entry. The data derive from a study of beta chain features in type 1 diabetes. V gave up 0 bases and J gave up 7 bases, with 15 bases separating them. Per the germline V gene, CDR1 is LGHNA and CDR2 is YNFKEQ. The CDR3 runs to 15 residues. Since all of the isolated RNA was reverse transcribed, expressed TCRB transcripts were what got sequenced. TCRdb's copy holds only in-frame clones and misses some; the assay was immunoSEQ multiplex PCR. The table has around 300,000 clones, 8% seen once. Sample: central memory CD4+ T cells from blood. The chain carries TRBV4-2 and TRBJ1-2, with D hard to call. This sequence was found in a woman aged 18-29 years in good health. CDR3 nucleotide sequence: TGTGCCAGCAGCCAAGATGTCAGGAGGGCTGGTGGCTACACCTTC. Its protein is CASSQDVRRAGGYTF.